The sequence of this TCR beta chain was determined in a study of regulatory T cells in long-lasting Graves disease (dated by TCRdb to the early 2020s). In the study overall: To count as having persistent Graves' disease, a patient had to have received antithyroid drug treatment for over 5 years with TSH receptor autoantibodies remaining persistently positive. Persistent Graves' disease patients were compared with newly diagnosed Graves' disease patients by peripheral blood TCR sequencing and RNA sequencing. The study took place in China and was registered as a clinical trial. A total of around 35 samples underwent TCR sequencing: around 13 from persistent and roughly 20 from newly diagnosed Graves' disease patients. Antithyroid drugs had been taken for about 10.3 years on average by persistent Graves' disease patients in the clinical cohort. Study-wide findings and limitations: More public clonotypes were shared among persistent patients (more than 2,500) than among newly diagnosed patients (roughly 1,000). The study examined only peripheral blood because the primary lesion, thyroid tissue, could not be accessed. The small sample size was acknowledged by the authors as a limitation that may reduce accuracy. Compared with newly diagnosed patients, patients with persistent Graves' disease had lower TCR Shannon entropy and fewer highly expanded clones, which suggests clonal expansion. Preferential use of TRBV28, TRBJ1-2 and TRBJ2-5 was observed in persistent disease, whereas TRBV20-1 and TRBJ2-1 were favored in newly diagnosed disease. Sequencing and analysis were restricted to the TCR beta chain.

V is pruned by 6 bases and J by 7 bases, leaving 10 bases of the junction without a gene match. Including the terminal cysteine and phenylalanine, the CDR3 comprises 14 residues. The CDR3 DNA has 42 bases and is translated from base 1. For CDR1 and CDR2, the germline V gene lists MDHEN and SYDVKM. This clonotype was recorded many times. Its antigen is currently not known. Within one base of it there is no much larger clone, and no base qualities were kept. Libraries were prepared through multiplex PCR. The sequencer listed for this sample is Illumina HiSeq 4000. TCR beta libraries were built with iRepertoire HTBI primers and Arm-PCR amplification of CDR3 regions. Gel purification was performed on PCR products prior to sequencing. The paper's processing steps were these. Across samples, fewer than 70 TRBV and 13 to 15 TRBJ segments were identified and used for gene usage analysis of CDR3 amino acid clonotypes. COPE and FqMerger were used to merge the filtered high-quality paired reads into contigs. BLAST was used to align contigs to the IMGT TRBV, TRBD and TRBJ reference genes, and CDR3 was defined following IMGT. Clonotypes above 0.1% frequency were classified as highly expanded clones. Shannon entropy served as the measure of repertoire diversity, while the Gini coefficient captured V-J evenness. Clonotypes shared by more than one individual were considered public. TCRdb trimmed public reads at Q25 via fastp, called clones via MiXCR and kept in-frame beta chains. CDR3 protein sequences are deduplicated, and each keeps its most common genes and DNA. TCRdb assigned the V and J calls; the authors' analysis was not used. The sample table records about 450,000 distinct CDR3 sequences; about 25% of these occur just once. The leading ten clones occupy roughly a quarter of the sample.

The sample's time point label, in plain terms: persistent/refractory GD, antithyroid drugs over 5 years with positive TRAb. RNA was extracted from PBMCs in TRIzol for both TCR sequencing and RNA sequencing. Graves' disease was diagnosed according to American Thyroid Association guidelines. Recruitment of patients was carried out at an endocrinology department in Xi'an, China. From each patient, around 9 milliliters of peripheral blood was collected into an EDTA anticoagulant tube. Ficoll Paque Plus density gradient separation was used to isolate PBMCs, and no further T cell sorting was done. RNA quality was checked with an Agilent 2100 Bioanalyzer and agarose gel, and concentration with a NanoDrop 2000.

The chain is made from TRBV28 and TRBJ2-5; the central 8 bases match TRBD1. The sequences come from peripheral blood mononuclear cells (PBMCs), collected when the disease was refractory, from a patient treated with antithyroid drugs. This TCR was sampled from a female donor with Graves disease. In nucleotide form, the sequence is TGTGCCAGCAGGGCTACAGGGGGGCTAGCGACCCAGTACTTC. Translation gives CASRATGGLATQYF.